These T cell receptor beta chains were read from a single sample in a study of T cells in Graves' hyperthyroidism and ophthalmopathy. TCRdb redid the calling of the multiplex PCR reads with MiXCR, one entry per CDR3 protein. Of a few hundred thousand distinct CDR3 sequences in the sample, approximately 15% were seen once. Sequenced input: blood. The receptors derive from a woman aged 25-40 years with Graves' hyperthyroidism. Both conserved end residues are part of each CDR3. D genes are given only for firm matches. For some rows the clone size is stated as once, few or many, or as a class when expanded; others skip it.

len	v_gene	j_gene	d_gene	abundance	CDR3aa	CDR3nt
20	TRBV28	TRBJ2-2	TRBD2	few	CASSYPGLAGGLRGTGELFF	TGTGCCAGCAGCTATCCCGGACTAGCGGGAGGACTCCGGGGGACCGGGGAGCTGTTTTTT
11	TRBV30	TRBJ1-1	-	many	CAWSMGTEAFF	TGTGCCTGGAGTATGGGCACTGAAGCTTTCTTT
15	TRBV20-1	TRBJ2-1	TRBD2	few	CSARGGTTFYNEQFF	TGCAGTGCTAGAGGCGGGACTACCTTCTACAATGAGCAGTTCTTC
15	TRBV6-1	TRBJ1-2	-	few	CASHPPGRPNYGYTF	TGTGCCAGCCACCCGCCGGGGCGTCCGAACTATGGCTACACCTTC
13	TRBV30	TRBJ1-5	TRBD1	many	CAWSRTGGQPQHF	TGTGCCTGGAGCCGGACAGGTGGGCAGCCCCAGCATTTT
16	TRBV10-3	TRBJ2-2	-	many	CAISESGFANTGELFF	TGTGCCATCAGTGAGTCCGGATTCGCGAACACCGGGGAGCTGTTTTTT
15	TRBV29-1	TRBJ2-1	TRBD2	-	CSVTAGGADYNEQFF	TGCAGCGTTACAGCGGGAGGTGCGGACTACAATGAGCAGTTCTTC
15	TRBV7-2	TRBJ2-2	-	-	CASSLARQPTGELFF	TGTGCCAGCAGCTTAGCTCGACAGCCCACCGGGGAGCTGTTTTTT
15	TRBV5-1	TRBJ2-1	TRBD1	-	CASSLDRGIHNEQFF	TGCGCCAGCAGCTTGGACAGGGGGATACACAATGAGCAGTTCTTC
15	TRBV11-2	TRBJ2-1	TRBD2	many	CASSYGTSGHNEQFF	TGTGCCAGCAGCTACGGGACTAGCGGACACAATGAGCAGTTCTTC
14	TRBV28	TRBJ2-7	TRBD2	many	CASSLGGGGYEQYF	TGTGCCAGCAGTTTAGGTGGCGGGGGGTACGAGCAGTACTTC
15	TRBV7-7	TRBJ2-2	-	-	CASSLTLFTSGELFF	TGTGCCAGCAGCTTAACCCTATTCACCTCCGGGGAGCTGTTTTTT
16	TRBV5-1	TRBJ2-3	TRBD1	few	CASSVGTVRSTDTQYF	TGCGCCAGCAGCGTCGGGACAGTTCGGTCCACAGATACGCAGTATTTT
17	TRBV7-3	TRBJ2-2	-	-	CASSLTGGPSQTGELFF	TGTGCCAGCAGCTTAACGGGGGGGCCCAGTCAAACCGGGGAGCTGTTTTTT
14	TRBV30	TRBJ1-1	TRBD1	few	CAWSPGTGYTEAFF	TGTGCCTGGAGTCCTGGGACAGGTTACACTGAAGCTTTCTTT
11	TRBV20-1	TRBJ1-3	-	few	CSASAENTIYF	TGCAGTGCTAGTGCCGAAAACACCATATATTTT
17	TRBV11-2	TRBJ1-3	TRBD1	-	CASSLFKGQDSGNTIYF	TGTGCCAGCAGCTTATTTAAGGGACAGGACTCTGGAAACACCATATATTTT
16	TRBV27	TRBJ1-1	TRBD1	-	CASSLAGTGSRTEAFF	TGTGCCAGCAGTTTAGCCGGGACAGGGTCTCGCACTGAAGCTTTCTTT
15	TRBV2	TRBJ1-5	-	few	CASSGRTPVHQPQHF	TGTGCCAGCAGTGGGCGGACGCCTGTACATCAGCCCCAGCATTTT
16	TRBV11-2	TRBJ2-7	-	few	CASSLGAAGQRYEQYF	TGTGCCAGCAGCTTAGGAGCCGCGGGACAGAGATACGAGCAGTACTTC
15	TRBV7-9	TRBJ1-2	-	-	CASSLIGERGNGYTF	TGTGCCAGCAGCTTAATCGGGGAGCGAGGTAATGGCTACACCTTC
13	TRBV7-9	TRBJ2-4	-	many	CASSPWQSGIQYF	TGTGCCAGCAGCCCATGGCAGTCCGGCATTCAGTACTTC
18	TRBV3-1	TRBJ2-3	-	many	CASSQASSPVPLTDTQYF	TGTGCCAGCAGCCAAGCCTCCTCGCCGGTCCCTCTCACAGATACGCAGTATTTT
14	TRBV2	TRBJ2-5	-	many	CASRSTSYQETQYF	TGTGCCAGCAGAAGCACCTCGTACCAAGAGACCCAGTACTTC